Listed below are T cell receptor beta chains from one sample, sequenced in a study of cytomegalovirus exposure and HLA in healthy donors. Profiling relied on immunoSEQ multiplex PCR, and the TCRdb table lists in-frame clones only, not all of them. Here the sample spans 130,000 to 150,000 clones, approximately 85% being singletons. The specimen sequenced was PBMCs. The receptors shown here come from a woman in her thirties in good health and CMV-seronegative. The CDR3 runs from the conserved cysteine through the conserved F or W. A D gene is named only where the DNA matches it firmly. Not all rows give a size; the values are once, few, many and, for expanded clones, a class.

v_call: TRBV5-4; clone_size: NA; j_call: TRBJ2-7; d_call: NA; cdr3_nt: TGTGCCAGCAGCTCCCGGGGGGAGCAGTACTTC; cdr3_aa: CASSSRGEQYF
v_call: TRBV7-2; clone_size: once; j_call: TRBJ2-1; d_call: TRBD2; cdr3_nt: TGTGCCAGCAGCCTCGGGACTAGCGGCTCCTACAATGAGCAGTTCTTC; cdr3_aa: CASSLGTSGSYNEQFF
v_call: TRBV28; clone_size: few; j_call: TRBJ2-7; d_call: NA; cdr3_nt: TGTGCCAGCAGTTCCGGGTACGAGCAGTACTTC; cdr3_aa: CASSSGYEQYF
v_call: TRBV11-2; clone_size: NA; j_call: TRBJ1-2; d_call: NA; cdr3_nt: TGTGCCAGCAGCTTAGGGGCAGGGGAGGGCTATGGCTACACCTTC; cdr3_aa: CASSLGAGEGYGYTF
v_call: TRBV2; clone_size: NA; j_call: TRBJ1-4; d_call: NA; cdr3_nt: TGTGCCAGCAGATTCAGGGGCGCCACTAATGAAAAACTGTTTTTT; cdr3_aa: CASRFRGATNEKLFF
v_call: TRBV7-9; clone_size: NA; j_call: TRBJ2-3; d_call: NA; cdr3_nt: TGTGCCAGCAGCTTAGGGGTTGAGGTTCGGGGAGATACGCAGTATTTT; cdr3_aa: CASSLGVEVRGDTQYF
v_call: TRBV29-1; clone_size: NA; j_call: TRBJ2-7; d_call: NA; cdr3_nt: TGCAGCGCCAGAGACAGCTCCTACGAGCAGTACTTC; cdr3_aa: CSARDSSYEQYF
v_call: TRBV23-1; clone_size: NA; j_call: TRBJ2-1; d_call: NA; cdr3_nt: TGCGCCATAAGAGAAAGCTCCTACAATGAGCAGTTCTTC; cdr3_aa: CAIRESSYNEQFF
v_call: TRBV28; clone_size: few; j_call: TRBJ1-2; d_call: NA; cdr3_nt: TGTGCCAGCACCTTTGAGTGGGCTGGTGGCTACACCTTC; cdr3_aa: CASTFEWAGGYTF
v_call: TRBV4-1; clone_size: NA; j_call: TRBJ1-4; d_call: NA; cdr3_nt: TGCGCCAGCAGCCAAGATCGACAGCTGTTTTTT; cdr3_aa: CASSQDRQLFF
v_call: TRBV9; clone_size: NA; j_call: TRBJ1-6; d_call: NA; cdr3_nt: TGTGCCAGCAGTTTAGGACGGGGGGATTCACCCCTCCACTTT; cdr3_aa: CASSLGRGDSPLHF
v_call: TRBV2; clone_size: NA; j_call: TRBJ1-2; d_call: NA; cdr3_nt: TGTGCCAGCAGTGCAACCGGGACAACCTATGGCTACACCTTC; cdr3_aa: CASSATGTTYGYTF
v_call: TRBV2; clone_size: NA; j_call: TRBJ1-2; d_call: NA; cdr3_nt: TGTGCCAGCAGTGAACGGGGCGGGGTCTATGGCTACACCTTC; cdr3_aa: CASSERGGVYGYTF
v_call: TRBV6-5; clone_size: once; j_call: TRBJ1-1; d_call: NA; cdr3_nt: TGTGCCAGCAGTTACTCTGAGACAGTGAACACTGAAGCTTTCTTT; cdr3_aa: CASSYSETVNTEAFF
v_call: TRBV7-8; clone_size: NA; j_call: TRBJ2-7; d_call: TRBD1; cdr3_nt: TGTGCCAGCAGCTTAGAGGACAGGAAGACCTACGAGCAGTACTTC; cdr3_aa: CASSLEDRKTYEQYF
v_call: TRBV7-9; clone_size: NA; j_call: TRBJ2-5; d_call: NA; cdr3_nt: TGTGCCAGCAGCTATAACAGGGCTACCCAGTACTTC; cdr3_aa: CASSYNRATQYF
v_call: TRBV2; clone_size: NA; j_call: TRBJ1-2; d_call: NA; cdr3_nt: TGTGCCACCACCCCTGAGGCCGCCAGTACCTATGGCTACACCTTC; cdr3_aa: CATTPEAASTYGYTF
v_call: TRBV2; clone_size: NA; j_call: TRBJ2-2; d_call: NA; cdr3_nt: TGTGCCAGCAGCGTTCAGGGTACCGGGGAGCTGTTTTTT; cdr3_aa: CASSVQGTGELFF
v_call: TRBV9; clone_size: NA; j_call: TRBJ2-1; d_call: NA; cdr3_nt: TGTGCCAGCAGCGTAGCTACGGGGGTGGGGTACAATGAGCAGTTCTTC; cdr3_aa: CASSVATGVGYNEQFF
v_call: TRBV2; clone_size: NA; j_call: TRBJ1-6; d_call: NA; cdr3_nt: TGTGCCAGCGCCGGACGGGGGGGCAATTCACCCCTCCACTTT; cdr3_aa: CASAGRGGNSPLHF
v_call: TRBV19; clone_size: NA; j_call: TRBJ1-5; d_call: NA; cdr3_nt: TGTGCCAGTAGTAGGGCAAACAATCAGCCCCAGCATTTT; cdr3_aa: CASSRANNQPQHF
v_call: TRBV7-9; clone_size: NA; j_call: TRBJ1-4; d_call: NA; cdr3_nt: TGTGCCAGCAGCTTAGCGCAGGGGAATGAAAAACTGTTTTTT; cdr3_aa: CASSLAQGNEKLFF
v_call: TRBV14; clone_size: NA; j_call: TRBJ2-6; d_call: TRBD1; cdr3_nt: TGTGCCAGCAGCCATCGGGACAGGCGATTAAGCTCTGGGGCCAACGTCCTGACTTTC; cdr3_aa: CASSHRDRRLSSGANVLTF
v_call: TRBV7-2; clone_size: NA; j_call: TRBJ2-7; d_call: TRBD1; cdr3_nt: TGTGCCAGCAGCACCGGGACAGTATACGAGCAGTACTTC; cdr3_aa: CASSTGTVYEQYF
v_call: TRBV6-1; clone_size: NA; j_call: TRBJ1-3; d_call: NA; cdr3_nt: TGTGCCAGCAAAGAGCGCTCTGGAAACACCATATATTTT; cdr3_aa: CASKERSGNTIYF
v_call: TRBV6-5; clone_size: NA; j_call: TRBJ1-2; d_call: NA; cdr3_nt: TGTGCCAGCAGTGAGTTATATGGCTACACCTTC; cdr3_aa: CASSELYGYTF
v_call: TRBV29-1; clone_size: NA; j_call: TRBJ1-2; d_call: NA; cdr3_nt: TGCAGCGTCCAGTGGGCCTCCGGCTACACCTTC; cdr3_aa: CSVQWASGYTF
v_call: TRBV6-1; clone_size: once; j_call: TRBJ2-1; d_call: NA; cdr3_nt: TGTGCCAGCAGTGAACAGGCCACCTACAATGAGCAGTTCTTC; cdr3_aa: CASSEQATYNEQFF
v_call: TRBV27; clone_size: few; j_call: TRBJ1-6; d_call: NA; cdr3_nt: TGTGCCAGCAGTTTTTCGGGTTCACCCCTCCACTTT; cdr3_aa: CASSFSGSPLHF
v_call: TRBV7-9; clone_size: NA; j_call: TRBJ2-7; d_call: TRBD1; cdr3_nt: TGTGCCAGCAGCCCTACCCCGGGACAGGGGACATACGAGCAGTACTTC; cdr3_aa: CASSPTPGQGTYEQYF
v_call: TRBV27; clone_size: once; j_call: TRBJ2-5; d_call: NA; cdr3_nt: TGTGCCAGCAGTTTTTCAGGGGTTGGGACCCAGTACTTC; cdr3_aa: CASSFSGVGTQYF
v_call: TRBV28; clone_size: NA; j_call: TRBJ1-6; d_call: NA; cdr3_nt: TGTGCCAGCAGTTTGGGGGCATCACCCCTCCACTTT; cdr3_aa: CASSLGASPLHF
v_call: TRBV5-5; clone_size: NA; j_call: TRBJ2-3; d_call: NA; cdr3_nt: TGTGCCAGCAGGTTTTATCTCAGGGGAAAATATATAACAGATACGCAGTATTTT; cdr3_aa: CASRFYLRGKYITDTQYF
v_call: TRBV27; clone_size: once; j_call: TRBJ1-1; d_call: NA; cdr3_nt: TGTGCCAGCAGCCTGAGGGGGATGAACACTGAAGCTTTCTTT; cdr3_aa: CASSLRGMNTEAFF
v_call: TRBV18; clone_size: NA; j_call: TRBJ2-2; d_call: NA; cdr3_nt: TGTGCCAGCTCACCAGAGGAAAACACCGGGGAGCTGTTTTTT; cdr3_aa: CASSPEENTGELFF
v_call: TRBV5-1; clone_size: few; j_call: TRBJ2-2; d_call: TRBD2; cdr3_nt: TGCGCCAGCAGCCGGATGGGACTAGCGGGGGCCGGGGAGCTGTTTTTT; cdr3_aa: CASSRMGLAGAGELFF
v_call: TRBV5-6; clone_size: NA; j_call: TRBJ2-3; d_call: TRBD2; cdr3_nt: TGTGCCAGCAGCACCCTACTAGCGGGGGGGCCAGATACGCAGTATTTT; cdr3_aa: CASSTLLAGGPDTQYF
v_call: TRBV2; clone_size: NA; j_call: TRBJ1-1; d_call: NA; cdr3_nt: TGTGCCAGCAGTGAGGGCAACACTGAAGCTTTCTTT; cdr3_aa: CASSEGNTEAFF
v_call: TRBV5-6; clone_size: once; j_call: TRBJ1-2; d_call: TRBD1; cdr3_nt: TGTGCCAGCATCAGGGACAGAACTTATAACTATGGCTACACCTTC; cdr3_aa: CASIRDRTYNYGYTF
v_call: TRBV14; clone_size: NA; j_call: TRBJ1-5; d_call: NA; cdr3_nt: TGTGCCAGCTCCCGCGGGGGGTATCAGCCCCAGCATTTT; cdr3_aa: CASSRGGYQPQHF
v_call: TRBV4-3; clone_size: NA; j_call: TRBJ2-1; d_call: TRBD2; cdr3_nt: TGCGCCAGCAGTCTTATGCGGGGGAACTCCTACAATGAGCAGTTCTTC; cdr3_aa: CASSLMRGNSYNEQFF
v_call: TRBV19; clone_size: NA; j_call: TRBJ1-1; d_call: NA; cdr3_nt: TGTGCCAGTAGTATTGGAGCCACTGAAGCTTTCTTT; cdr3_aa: CASSIGATEAFF
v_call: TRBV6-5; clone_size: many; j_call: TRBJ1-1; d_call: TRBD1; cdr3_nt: TGTGCCAGCAGTTACTCCCCGGACAGGGCAGCTTTCTTT; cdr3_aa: CASSYSPDRAAFF
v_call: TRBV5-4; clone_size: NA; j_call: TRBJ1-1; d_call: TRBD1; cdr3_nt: TGTGCCAGCAGCTGGGGACAGGGGCTAATGGGTCCTGAAGCTTTCTTT; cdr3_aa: CASSWGQGLMGPEAFF
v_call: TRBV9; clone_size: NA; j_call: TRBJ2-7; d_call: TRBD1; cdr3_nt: TGTGCCAGCAGCGTAGGAGGGGGCTGGAACGAGCAGTACTTC; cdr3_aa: CASSVGGGWNEQYF
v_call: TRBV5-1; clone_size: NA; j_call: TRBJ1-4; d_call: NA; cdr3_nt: TGCGCCAGCAGCTTGGCGTCGCAGGGCGACCATGAAAAACTGTTTTTT; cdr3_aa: CASSLASQGDHEKLFF
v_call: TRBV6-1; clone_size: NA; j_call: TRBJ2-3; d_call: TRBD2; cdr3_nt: TGTGCCAGCAGTGAAGCATTAGCGGGGGGGCGGGATACGCAGTATTTT; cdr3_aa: CASSEALAGGRDTQYF
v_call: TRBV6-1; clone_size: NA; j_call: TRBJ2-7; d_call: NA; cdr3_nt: TGTGCCAGCAGTGGGCAATACAGCTACGAGCAGTACTTC; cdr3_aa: CASSGQYSYEQYF
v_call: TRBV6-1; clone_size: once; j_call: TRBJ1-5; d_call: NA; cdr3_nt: TGTGCCAGCAGTGAAGACCGGGTACAGCGGGGGCTAGAAGATCAGCCCCAGCATTTT; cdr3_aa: CASSEDRVQRGLEDQPQHF
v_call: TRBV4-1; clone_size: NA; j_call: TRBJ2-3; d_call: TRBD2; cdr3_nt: TGCGCCAGCAGCCAAGGGAGTAGCGGGGTCCTAGATACGCAGTATTTT; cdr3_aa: CASSQGSSGVLDTQYF
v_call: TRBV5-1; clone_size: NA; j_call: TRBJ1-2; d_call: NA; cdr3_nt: TGCGCCAGCAGCCCTGCTCCCGGCTCCCGGAGTGGCTACACCTTC; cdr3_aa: CASSPAPGSRSGYTF
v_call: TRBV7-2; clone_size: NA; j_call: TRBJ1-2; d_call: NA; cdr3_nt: TGTGCCAGCAGCTTAGCTTGGACAGAAGGCTATGGCTACACCTTC; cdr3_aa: CASSLAWTEGYGYTF
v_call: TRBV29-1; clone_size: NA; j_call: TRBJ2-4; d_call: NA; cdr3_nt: TGCAGCGTAGATAGGCCCGAGGGCAACATTCAGTACTTC; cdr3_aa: CSVDRPEGNIQYF
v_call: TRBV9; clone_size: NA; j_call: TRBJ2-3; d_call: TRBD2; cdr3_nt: TGTGCCAGCAGCCCCTGGACTAGCGGGGATAGTTCAGATACGCAGTATTTT; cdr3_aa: CASSPWTSGDSSDTQYF
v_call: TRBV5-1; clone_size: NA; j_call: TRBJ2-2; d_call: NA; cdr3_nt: TGCGCCAGCAGCTTGGATAGCACCGGGGAGCTGTTTTTT; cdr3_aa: CASSLDSTGELFF
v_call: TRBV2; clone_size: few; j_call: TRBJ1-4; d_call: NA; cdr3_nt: TGTGCCAGCACGAGGTCTCCGGGTACTGAAAAACTGTTTTTT; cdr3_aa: CASTRSPGTEKLFF
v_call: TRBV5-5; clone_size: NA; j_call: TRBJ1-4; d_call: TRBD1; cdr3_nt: TGTGCCAGCAGCTCGGACAGGGTTGAAAAACTGTTTTTT; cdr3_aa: CASSSDRVEKLFF
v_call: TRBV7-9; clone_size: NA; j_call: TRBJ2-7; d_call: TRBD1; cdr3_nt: TGTGCCAGCAGCAAGACAGGGGCCTACGAGCAGTACTTC; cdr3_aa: CASSKTGAYEQYF